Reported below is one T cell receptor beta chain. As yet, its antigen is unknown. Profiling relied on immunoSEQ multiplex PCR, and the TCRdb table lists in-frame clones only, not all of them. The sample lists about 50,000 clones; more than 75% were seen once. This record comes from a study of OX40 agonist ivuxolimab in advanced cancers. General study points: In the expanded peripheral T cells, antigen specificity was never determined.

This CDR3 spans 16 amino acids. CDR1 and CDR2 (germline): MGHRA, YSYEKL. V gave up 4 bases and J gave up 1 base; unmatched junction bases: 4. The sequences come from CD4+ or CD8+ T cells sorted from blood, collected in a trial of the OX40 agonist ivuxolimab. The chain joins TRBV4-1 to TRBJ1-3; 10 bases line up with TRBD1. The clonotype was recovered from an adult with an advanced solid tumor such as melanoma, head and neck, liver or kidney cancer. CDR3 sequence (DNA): TGCGCCAGCAGCCCGGGACAGGGGAGGTCTGGAAACACCATATATTTT. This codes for CASSPGQGRSGNTIYF.